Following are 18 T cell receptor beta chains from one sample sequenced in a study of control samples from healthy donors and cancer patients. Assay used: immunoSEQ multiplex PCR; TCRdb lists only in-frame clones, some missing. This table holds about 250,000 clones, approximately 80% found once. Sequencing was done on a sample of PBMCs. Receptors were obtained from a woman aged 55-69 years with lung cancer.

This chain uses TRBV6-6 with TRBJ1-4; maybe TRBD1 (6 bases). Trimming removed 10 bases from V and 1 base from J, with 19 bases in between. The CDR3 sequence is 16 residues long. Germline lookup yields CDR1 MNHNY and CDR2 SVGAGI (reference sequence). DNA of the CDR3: TGTGCCACCAAGGAAAGGCGACAGGAAACTAATGAAAAACTGTTTTTT. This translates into CATKERRQETNEKLFF.

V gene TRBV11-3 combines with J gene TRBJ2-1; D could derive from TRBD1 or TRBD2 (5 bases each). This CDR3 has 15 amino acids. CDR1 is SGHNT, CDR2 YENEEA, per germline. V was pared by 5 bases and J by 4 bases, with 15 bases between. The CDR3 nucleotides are TGTGCCAGCAGCCGCCGGGGCGGAGCTTACAATGAGCAGTTCTTC. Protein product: CASSRRGGAYNEQFF.

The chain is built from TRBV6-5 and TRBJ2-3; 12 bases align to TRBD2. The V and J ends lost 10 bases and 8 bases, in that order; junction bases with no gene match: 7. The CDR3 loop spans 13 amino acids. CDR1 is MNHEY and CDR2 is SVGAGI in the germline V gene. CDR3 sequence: CATSSGGAGTQYF. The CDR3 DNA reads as TGTGCCACATCTAGCGGGGGGGCCGGTACGCAGTATTTT.

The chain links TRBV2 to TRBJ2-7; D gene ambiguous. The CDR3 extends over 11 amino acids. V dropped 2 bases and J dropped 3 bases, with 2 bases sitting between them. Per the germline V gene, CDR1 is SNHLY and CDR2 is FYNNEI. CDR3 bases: TGTGCCAGCAGTGAATACTACGAGCAGTACTTC. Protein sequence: CASSEYYEQYF.

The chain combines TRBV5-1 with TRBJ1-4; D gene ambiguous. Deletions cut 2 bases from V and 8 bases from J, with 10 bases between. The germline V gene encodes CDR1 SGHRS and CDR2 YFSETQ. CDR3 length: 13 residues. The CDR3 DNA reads TGCGCCAGCAGCTTTTCTAGTCAGGAAAAACTGTTTTTT. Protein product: CASSFSSQEKLFF.

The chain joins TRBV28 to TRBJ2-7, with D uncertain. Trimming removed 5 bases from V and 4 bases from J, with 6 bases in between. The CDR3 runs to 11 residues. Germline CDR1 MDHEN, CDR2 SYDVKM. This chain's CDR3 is CASSPLYEQYF. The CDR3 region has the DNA TGTGCCAGCAGTCCCCTGTACGAGCAGTACTTC.

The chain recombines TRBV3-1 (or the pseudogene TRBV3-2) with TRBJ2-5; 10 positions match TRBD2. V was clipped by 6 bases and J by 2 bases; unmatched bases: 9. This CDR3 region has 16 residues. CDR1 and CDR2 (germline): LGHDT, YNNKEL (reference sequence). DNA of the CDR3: TGTGCCAGCAGTCGTACTAGCGGGAAAGTTCAAGAGACCCAGTACTTC. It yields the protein CASSRTSGKVQETQYF.

The CDR3 DNA reads as TGTGCCAGCAGCTTAGGAGGGGGTGGTTCACCCCTCCACTTT. Residues: CASSLGGGGSPLHF. The rearrangement uses TRBV7-3 and TRBJ1-6, with TRBD1 as a possible D gene (6 bases). V was trimmed by 2 bases and J by 9 bases, leaving 11 bases between them. The CDR3 runs to 14 residues. Germline V gene data show CDR1 as SGHTA and CDR2 as FQGTGA.

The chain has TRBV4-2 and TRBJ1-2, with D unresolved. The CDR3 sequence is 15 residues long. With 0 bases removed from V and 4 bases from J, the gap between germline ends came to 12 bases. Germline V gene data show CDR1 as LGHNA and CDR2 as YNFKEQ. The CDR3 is CASSQDRNGGYGYTF. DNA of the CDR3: TGTGCCAGCAGCCAAGATCGGAACGGCGGCTATGGCTACACCTTC.

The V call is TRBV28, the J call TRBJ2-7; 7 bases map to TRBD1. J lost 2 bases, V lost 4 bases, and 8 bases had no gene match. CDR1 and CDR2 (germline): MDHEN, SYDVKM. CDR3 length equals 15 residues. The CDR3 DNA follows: TGTGCCAGCAGTTCCCCCGGGACAGTAACCTACGAGCAGTACTTC. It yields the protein CASSSPGTVTYEQYF.

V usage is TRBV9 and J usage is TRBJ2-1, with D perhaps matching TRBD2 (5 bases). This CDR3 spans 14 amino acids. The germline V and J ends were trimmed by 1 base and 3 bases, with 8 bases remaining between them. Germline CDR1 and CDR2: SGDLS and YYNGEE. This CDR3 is CASSVSGGYNEQFF. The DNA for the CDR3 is TGTGCCAGCAGCGTATCCGGAGGCTACAATGAGCAGTTCTTC.

The CDR3 DNA is TGCGCCAGCTCCCGGACAGGGGATTATTTTAATGGCTACACCTTC. Encoded protein: CASSRTGDYFNGYTF. The rearrangement uses TRBV5-1 and TRBJ1-2, with 9 bases identical to TRBD1. The CDR3 consists of 15 residues. Germline CDR1 is SGHRS and CDR2 is YFSETQ. V shed 7 bases and J 6 bases; nucleotides not matched to a gene: 13.

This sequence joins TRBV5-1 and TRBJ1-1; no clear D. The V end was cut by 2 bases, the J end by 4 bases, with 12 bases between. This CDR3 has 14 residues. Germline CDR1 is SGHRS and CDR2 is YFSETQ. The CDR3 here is CASSFESLGTEAFF. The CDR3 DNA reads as TGCGCCAGCAGCTTTGAATCCTTAGGCACTGAAGCTTTCTTT.

In DNA, the CDR3 is TGTGCCAGCAGCTTAGCAGGGGAGATTGGAAACACCATATATTTT. It specifies CASSLAGEIGNTIYF. The chain combines TRBV7-6 with TRBJ1-3; D is perhaps TRBD1 (5 bases). V dropped 0 bases and J dropped 3 bases, with 9 bases sitting between them. The CDR3 totals 15 residues. Germline CDR1 reads SGHVS; CDR2 reads FNYEAQ.

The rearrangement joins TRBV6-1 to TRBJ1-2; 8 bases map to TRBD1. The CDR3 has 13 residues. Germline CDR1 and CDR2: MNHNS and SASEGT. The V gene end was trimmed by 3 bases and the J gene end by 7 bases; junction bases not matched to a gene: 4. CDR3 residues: CASSEGGQVGYTF. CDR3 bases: TGTGCCAGCAGTGAGGGGGGACAGGTTGGCTACACCTTC.

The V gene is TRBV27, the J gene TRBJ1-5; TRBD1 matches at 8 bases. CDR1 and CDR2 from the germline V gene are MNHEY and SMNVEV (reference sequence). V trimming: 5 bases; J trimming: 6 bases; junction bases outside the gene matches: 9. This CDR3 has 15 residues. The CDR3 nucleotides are TGTGCCAGCAGTCAGGGGGCGGGGGTCGGTCAGCCCCAGCATTTT. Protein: CASSQGAGVGQPQHF.

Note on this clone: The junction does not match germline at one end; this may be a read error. The CDR3 region has the DNA TGTGCCAGCAGTCAGGGGGGCAACCAGCCCCAGCATTTT. Translated: CASSQGGNQPQHF. The chain is built from TRBV12-3 or TRBV12-4 and TRBJ1-5; 7 positions agree with TRBD1. The CDR3 is made up of 13 amino acids.

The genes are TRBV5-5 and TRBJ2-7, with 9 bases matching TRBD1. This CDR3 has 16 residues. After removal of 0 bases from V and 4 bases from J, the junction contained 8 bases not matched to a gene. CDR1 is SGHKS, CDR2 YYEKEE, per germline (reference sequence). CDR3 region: CASSLAPGQGMYEQYF. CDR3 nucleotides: TGTGCCAGCAGCTTGGCTCCGGGACAGGGTATGTACGAGCAGTACTTC.